This T cell receptor (beta chain) was profiled in a study of cytomegalovirus exposure and HLA in healthy donors. It was with 60 Vbeta and 13 Jbeta primers that the PCR ran. Data came from immunoSEQ multiplex PCR; TCRdb stores just in-frame clones and leaves some out. The sample lists about 150,000 clones, about 75% seen once, with approximately 1.5% in the top ten. Trimming shortened V by 6 bases and J by 6 bases, and 17 bases separated the two germline ends. The V gene's germline CDR1 is MGHDK and CDR2 SYGVNS. The CDR3 is 14 residues long. A few counts support this clone. The TCR originated in a woman aged 25 to 39 in good health and CMV-seronegative. The rearrangement joins TRBV25-1 to TRBJ1-2; D not resolved. The sample was PBMCs. CDR3 amino acids: CASSQWGGGDGYTF. DNA of the CDR3: TGTGCCAGCAGCCAGTGGGGAGGCGGAGATGGCTACACCTTC.